This entry features one T cell receptor beta chain sequence. Its antigen is still unknown. This entry belongs to a study of blood T cells in healthy people across ages. General study results and limits: Aged donors had fewer naive CD4+ cells and lower diversity than long-lived donors.

The germline V gene has CDR1 ENHRY and CDR2 SYGVKD. Trimming cost V 7 bases and J 0 bases; bases outside gene matches: 1. The CDR3 spans 13 residues. With a J-beta primer mix and a sample-barcoded 5' primer, a second PCR ran about 7 to 12 cycles. All cDNA molecules were each tagged by a template-switch adaptor with 12 random nucleotides. TCRdb redid the calling of the 5' RACE reads with MiXCR, one entry per CDR3 protein. The top ten hold more than 6% of the sample, which has over a million distinct CDR3 sequences, approximately 63% seen once. Every sample gave at least 5 micrograms of total RNA when it was extracted.

The chain is built from TRBV10-3 and TRBJ2-3, with TRBD2 identical over 7 bases. This TCR came from a man younger than 35 in good health. Sequencing was carried out using blood. In DNA, the CDR3 is TGTGCCATCAAGCGGGATAGCACAGATACGCAGTATTTT. Translating it yields CAIKRDSTDTQYF.